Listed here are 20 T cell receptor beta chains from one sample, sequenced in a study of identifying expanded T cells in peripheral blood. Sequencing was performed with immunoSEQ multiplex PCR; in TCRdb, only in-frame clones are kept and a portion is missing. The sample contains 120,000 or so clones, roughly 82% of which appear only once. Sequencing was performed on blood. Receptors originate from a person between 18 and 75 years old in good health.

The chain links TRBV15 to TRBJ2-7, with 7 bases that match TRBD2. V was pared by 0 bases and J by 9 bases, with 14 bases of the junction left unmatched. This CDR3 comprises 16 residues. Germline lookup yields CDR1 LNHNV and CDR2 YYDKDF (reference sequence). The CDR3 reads CATSRDPQGSWGGQYF. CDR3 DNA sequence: TGTGCCACCAGCAGAGATCCCCAGGGAAGTTGGGGGGGGCAGTACTTC.

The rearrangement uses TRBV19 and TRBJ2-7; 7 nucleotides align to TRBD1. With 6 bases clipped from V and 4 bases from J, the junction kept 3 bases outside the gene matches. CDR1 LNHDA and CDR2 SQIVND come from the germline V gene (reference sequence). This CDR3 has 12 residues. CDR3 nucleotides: TGTGCCAGTAGCCTACAGGGGTACGAGCAGTACTTC. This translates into CASSLQGYEQYF.

The CDR3 reads CASSPGQMAEAFF. CDR3 bases: TGTGCCAGCTCACCTGGGCAGATGGCTGAAGCTTTCTTT. The chain joins TRBV18 to TRBJ1-1; D is unclear. CDR3 length: 13 amino acids. Germline lookup yields CDR1 KGHSH and CDR2 LQKENI. The V and J ends lost 3 bases and 6 bases respectively, with 11 bases between them.

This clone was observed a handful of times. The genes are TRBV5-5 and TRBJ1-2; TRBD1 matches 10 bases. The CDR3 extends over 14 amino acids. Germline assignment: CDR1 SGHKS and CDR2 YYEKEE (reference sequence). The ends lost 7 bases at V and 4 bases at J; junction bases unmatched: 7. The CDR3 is CASDPGQGTYGYTF. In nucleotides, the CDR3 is TGTGCCAGCGACCCGGGACAGGGGACCTATGGCTACACCTTC.

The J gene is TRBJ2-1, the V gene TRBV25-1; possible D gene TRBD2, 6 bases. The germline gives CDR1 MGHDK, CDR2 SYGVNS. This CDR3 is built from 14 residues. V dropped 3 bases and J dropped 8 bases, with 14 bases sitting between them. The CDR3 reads CASSELARYDEQFF. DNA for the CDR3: TGTGCCAGCAGTGAGCTAGCGAGGTATGATGAGCAGTTCTTC.

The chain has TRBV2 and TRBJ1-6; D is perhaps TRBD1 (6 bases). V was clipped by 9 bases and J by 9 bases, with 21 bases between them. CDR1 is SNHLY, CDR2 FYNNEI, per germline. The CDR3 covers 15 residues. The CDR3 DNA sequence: TGTGCCAGGGCGCCAGTACAGGGACGTGGTTCACCCCTCCACTTT. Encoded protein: CARAPVQGRGSPLHF. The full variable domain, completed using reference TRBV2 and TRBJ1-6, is EPEVTQTPSHQVTQMGQEVILRCVPISNHLYFYWYRQILGQKVEFLVSFYNNEISEKSEIFDDQFSVERPDGSNFTLKIRSTKLEDSAMYFCARAPVQGRGSPLHFGNGTRLTVT.

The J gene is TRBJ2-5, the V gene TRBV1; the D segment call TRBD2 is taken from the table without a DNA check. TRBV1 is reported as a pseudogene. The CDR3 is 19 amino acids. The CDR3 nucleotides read TGCACCAGCAGCCAAGAATCCCGGATAGCGGGGGTTCGGAAAGAGACCCAGTACTTC. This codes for CTSSQESRIAGVRKETQYF.

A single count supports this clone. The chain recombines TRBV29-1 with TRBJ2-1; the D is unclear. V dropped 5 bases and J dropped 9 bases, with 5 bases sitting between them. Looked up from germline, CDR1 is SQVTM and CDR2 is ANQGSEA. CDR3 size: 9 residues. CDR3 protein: CSVLGEQFF. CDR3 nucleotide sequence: TGCAGCGTTCTCGGTGAGCAGTTCTTC.

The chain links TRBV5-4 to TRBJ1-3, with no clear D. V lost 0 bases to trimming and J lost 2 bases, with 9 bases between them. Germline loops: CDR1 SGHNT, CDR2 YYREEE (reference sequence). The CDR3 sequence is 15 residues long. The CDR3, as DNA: TGTGCCAGCAGCTTGGGGCAGACGACTGGAAACACCATATATTTT. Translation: CASSLGQTTGNTIYF.

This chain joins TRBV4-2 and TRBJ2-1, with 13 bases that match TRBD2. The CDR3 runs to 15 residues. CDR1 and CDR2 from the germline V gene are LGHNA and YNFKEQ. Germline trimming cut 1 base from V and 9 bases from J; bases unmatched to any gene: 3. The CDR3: CASSQGTSGGGEQFF. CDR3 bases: TGTGCCAGCAGCCAAGGGACTAGCGGGGGCGGTGAGCAGTTCTTC.

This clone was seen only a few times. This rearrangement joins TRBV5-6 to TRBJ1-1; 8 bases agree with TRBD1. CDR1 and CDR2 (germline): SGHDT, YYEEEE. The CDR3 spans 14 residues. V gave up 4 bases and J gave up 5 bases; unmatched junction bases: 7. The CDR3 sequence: CASSPDRVRTEAFF. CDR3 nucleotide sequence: TGTGCCAGCAGCCCGGACAGGGTTAGGACTGAAGCTTTCTTT.

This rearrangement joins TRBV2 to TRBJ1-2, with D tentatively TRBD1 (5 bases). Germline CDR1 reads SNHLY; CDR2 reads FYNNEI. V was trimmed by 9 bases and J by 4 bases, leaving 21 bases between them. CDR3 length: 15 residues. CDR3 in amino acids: CARSPGGSPLYGYTF. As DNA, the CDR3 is TGTGCCAGGAGCCCGGGGGGGTCCCCCCTCTATGGCTACACCTTC.

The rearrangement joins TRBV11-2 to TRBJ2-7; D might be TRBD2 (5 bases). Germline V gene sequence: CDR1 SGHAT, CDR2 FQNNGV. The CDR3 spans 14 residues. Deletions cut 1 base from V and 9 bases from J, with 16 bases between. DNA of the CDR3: TGTGCCAGCAGCTTAGGGACTCTAACCTCGACGCAGTACTTC. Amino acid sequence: CASSLGTLTSTQYF. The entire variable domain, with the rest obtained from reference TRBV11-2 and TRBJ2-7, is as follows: EAGVAQSPRYKIIEKRQSVAFWCNPISGHATLYWYQQILGQGPKLLIQFQNNGVVDDSQLPKDRFSAERLKGVDSTLKIQPAKLEDSAVYLCASSLGTLTSTQYFGPGTRLTVT.

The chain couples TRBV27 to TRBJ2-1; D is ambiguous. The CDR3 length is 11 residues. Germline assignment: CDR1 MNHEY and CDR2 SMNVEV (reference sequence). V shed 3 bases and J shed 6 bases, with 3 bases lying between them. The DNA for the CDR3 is TGTGCCAGCAGTTTTTCCAATGAGCAGTTCTTC. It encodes CASSFSNEQFF.

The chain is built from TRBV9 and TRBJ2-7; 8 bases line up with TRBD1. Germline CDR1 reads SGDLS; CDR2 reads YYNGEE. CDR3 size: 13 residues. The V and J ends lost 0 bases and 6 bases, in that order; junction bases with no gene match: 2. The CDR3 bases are TGTGCCAGCAGCGTAGGGGACAGGTCCGAGCAGTACTTC. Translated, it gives CASSVGDRSEQYF.

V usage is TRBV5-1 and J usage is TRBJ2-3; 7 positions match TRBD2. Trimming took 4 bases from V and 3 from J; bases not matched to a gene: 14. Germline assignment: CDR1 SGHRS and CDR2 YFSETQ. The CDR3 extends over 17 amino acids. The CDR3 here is CASSHLGSLAVTDTQYF. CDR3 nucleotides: TGCGCCAGCAGCCACTTGGGGTCCCTAGCGGTGACAGATACGCAGTATTTT.

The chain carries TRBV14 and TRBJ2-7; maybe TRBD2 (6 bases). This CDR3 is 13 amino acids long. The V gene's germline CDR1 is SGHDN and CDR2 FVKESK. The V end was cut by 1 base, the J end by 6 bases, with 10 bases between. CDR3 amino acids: CASSQGGGGEQYF. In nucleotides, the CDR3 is TGTGCCAGCAGCCAAGGGGGAGGTGGCGAGCAGTACTTC.

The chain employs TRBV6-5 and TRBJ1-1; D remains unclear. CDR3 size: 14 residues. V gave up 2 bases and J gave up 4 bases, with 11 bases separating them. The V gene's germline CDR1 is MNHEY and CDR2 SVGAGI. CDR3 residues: CASSYDAGSTEAFF. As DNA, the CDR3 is TGTGCCAGCAGTTACGACGCCGGCTCCACTGAAGCTTTCTTT.

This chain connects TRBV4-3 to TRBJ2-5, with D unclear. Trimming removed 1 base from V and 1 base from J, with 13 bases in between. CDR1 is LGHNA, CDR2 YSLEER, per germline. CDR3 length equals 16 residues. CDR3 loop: CASSQGPQKTQETQYF. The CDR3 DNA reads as TGCGCCAGCAGCCAAGGTCCCCAGAAGACCCAAGAGACCCAGTACTTC.

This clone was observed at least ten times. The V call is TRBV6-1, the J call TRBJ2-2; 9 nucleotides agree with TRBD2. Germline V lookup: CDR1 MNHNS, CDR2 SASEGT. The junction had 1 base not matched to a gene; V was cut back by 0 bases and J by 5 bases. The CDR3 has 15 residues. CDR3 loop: CASSEASGGTGELFF. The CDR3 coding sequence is TGTGCCAGCAGTGAAGCTAGCGGGGGAACCGGGGAGCTGTTTTTT.